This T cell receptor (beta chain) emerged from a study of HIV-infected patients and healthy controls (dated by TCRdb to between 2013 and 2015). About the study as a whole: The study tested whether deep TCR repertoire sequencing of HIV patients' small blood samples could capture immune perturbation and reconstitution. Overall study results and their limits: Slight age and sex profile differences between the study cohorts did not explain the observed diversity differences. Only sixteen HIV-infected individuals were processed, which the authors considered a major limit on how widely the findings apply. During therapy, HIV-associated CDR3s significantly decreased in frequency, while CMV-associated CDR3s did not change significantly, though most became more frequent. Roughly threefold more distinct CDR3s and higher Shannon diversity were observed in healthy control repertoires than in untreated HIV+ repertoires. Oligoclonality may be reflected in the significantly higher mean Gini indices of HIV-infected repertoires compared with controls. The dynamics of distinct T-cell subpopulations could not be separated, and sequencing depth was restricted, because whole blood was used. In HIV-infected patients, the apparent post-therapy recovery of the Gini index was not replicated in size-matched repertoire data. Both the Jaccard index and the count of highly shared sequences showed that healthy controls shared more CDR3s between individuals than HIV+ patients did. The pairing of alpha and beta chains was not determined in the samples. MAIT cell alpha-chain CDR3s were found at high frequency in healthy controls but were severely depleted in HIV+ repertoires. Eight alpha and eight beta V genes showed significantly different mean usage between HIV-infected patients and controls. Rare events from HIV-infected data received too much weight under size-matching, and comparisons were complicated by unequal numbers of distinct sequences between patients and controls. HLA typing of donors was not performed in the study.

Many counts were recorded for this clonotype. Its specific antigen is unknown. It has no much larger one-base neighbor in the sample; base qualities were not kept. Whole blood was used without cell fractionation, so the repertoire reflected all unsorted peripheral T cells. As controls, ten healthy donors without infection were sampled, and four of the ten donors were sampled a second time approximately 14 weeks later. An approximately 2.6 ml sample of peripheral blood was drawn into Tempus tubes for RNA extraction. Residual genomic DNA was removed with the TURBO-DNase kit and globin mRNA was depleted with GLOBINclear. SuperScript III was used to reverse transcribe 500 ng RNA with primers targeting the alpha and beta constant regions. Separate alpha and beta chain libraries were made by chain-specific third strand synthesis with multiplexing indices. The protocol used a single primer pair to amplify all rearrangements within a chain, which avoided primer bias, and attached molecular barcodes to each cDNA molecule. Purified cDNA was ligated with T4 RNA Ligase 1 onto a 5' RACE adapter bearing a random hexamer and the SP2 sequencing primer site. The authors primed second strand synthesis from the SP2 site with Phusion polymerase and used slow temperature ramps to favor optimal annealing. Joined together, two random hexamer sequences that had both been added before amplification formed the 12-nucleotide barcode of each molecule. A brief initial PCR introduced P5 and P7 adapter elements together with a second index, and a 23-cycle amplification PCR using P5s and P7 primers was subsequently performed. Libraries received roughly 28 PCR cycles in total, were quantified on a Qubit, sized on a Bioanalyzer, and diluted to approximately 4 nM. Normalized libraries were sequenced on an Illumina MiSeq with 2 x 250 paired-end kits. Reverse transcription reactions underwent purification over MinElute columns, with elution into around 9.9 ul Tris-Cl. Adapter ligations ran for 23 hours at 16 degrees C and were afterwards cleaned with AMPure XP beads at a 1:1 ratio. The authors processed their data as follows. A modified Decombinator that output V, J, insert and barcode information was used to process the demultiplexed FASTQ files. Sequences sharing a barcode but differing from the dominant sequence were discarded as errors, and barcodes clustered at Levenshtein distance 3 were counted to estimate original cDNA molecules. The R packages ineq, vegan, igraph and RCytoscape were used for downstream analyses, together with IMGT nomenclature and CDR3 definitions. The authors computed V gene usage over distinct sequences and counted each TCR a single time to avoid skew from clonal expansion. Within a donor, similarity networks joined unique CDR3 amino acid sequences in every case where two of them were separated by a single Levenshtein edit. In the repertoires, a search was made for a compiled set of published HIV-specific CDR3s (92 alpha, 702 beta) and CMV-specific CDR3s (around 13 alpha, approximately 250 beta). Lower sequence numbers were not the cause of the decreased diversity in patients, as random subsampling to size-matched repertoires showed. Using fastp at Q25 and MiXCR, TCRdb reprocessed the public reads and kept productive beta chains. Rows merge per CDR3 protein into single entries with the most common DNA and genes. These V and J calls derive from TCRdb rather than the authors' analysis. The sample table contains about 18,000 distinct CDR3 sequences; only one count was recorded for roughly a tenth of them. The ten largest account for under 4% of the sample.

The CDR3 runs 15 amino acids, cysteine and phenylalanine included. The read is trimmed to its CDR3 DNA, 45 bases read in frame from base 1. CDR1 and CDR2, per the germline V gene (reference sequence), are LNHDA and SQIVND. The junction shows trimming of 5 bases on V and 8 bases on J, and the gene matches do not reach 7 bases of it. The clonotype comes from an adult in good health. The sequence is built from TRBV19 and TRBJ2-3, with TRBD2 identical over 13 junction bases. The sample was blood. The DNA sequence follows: TGTGCCAGTAGTCTCGGACTAGCGGGAGCGGTTACGCAGTATTTT. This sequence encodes CASSLGLAGAVTQYF.